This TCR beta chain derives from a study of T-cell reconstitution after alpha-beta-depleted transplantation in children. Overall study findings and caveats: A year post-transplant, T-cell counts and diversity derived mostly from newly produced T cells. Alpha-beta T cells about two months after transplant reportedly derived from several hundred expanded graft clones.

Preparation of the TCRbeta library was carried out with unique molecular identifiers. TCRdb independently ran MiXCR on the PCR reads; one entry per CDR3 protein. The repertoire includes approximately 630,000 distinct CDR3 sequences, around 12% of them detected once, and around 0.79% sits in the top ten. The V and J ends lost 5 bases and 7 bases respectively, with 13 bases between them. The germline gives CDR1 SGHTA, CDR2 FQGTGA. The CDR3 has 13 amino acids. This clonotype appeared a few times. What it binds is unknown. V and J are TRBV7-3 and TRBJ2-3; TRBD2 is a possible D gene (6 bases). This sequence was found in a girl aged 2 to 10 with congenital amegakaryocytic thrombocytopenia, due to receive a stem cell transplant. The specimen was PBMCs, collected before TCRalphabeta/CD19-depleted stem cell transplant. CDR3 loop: CASSRYGGNTQYF. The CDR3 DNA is TGTGCCAGCAGCCGGTACGGGGGAAATACGCAGTATTTT.